A selection of T cell receptor beta chains follows, all from one sample in a study of technical replicates of blood from a handful of donors. Generated by immunoSEQ multiplex PCR, the TCRdb table keeps only in-frame clones and is missing some. The sample holds more than 70,000 clones, around 96% seen once. Specimen: T cells isolated from PBMCs. The source of these receptors is a human donor in good health. Both conserved end residues are part of each CDR3. The D gene is left open where the match is weak. Size is omitted from some rows. Given values are once, few, many or a class for expanded clones.

V gene	J gene	D gene	clone size	CDR3 protein	CDR3 DNA
TRBV5-5	TRBJ2-7	TRBD1	.	CASGVGTAPSYEQYF	TGTGCCAGCGGAGTAGGGACAGCACCTTCCTACGAGCAGTACTTC
TRBV28	TRBJ2-1	.	.	CASSPNYPPHQGGSYNEQFF	TGTGCCAGCAGCCCTAACTACCCCCCCCACCAAGGCGGATCCTACAATGAGCAGTTCTTC
TRBV27	TRBJ2-7	TRBD2	.	CASSLFALGSGRTYEQYF	TGTGCCAGCAGTTTATTTGCCTTGGGGAGCGGGAGGACCTACGAGCAGTACTTC
TRBV27	TRBJ1-2	TRBD1	once	CASSFRTGYGYTF	TGTGCCAGCAGTTTCCGGACAGGGTATGGCTACACCTTC
TRBV7-2	TRBJ1-2	.	.	CASSLAGGYGYTF	TGTGCCAGCAGCTTAGCGGGGGGCTATGGCTACACCTTC
TRBV30	TRBJ1-2	TRBD1	.	CAWSETGNSYGYTF	TGTGCCTGGAGTGAGACAGGGAATTCCTATGGCTACACCTTC
TRBV5-1	TRBJ1-5	.	.	CASSLWGRDQPQHF	TGCGCCAGCAGCTTGTGGGGCAGGGATCAGCCCCAGCATTTT
TRBV5-6	TRBJ1-4	TRBD1	.	CASSQSTGEWRKLFF	TGTGCCAGCAGCCAATCAACAGGGGAGTGGAGAAAACTGTTTTTT
TRBV19	TRBJ1-1	TRBD1	.	CAGRDRENTEAFF	TGTGCCGGACGGGACAGGGAGAACACTGAAGCTTTCTTT
TRBV5-1	TRBJ1-5	TRBD1	.	CASSEGTGGQPQHF	TGCGCCAGCAGCGAGGGGACAGGAGGTCAGCCCCAGCATTTT
TRBV28	TRBJ2-1	TRBD2	once	CASSSDPGTNNNEQFF	TGTGCCAGCAGTTCCGATCCCGGGACTAACAACAATGAGCAGTTCTTC
TRBV7-9	TRBJ2-5	TRBD2	once	CASSLGGLAGSQETQYF	TGTGCCAGCAGCTTAGGGGGACTAGCGGGCTCTCAAGAGACCCAGTACTTC
TRBV18	TRBJ1-2	.	.	CASSPQDSNGYTF	TGTGCCAGCTCACCCCAGGACAGTAATGGCTACACCTTC
TRBV6-5	TRBJ2-7	TRBD2	.	CASSYAGVYEQYF	TGTGCCAGCAGTTATGCGGGGGTCTACGAGCAGTACTTC
TRBV6-5	TRBJ2-3	.	once	CASSQRRDTQYF	TGTGCCAGCAGTCAACGGAGAGATACGCAGTATTTT
TRBV6-6	TRBJ2-5	.	.	CASRPGKQETQYF	TGTGCCAGCCGGCCGGGGAAACAAGAGACCCAGTACTTC
TRBV29-1	TRBJ2-7	.	.	CSVSAEASYEQYF	TGCAGCGTTTCAGCGGAAGCCTCCTACGAGCAGTACTTC
TRBV18	TRBJ1-4	TRBD1	.	CASSSTGGYDEKLFF	TGTGCCAGCTCAAGCACAGGGGGCTACGATGAAAAACTGTTTTTT
TRBV7-8	TRBJ2-1	.	.	CASSFGSGIVNEQFF	TGTGCCAGCAGCTTCGGGTCAGGGATTGTCAATGAGCAGTTCTTC
TRBV4-1	TRBJ2-2	TRBD2	.	CASSQASGRAGAGELFF	TGCGCCAGCAGCCAAGCTAGCGGGAGGGCCGGAGCCGGGGAGCTGTTTTTT
TRBV19	TRBJ1-2	.	.	CASSQDRLTTYYGYTF	TGTGCCAGTAGCCAGGACAGACTGACCACCTACTATGGCTACACCTTC
TRBV11-2	TRBJ2-7	.	.	CASSLGQHSYEQYF	TGTGCCAGCAGCTTAGGACAACACTCCTACGAGCAGTACTTC
TRBV19	TRBJ1-1	.	.	CASSIGSTGRTEAFF	TGTGCCAGTAGTATAGGATCCACGGGTCGGACTGAAGCTTTCTTT
TRBV5-1	TRBJ2-7	TRBD1	.	CASSRMSTPGGRNEQYF	TGCGCCAGCAGCCGGATGTCCACACCAGGGGGCCGAAACGAGCAGTACTTC
TRBV9	TRBJ1-2	.	.	CASSVATGGQTGYTF	TGTGCCAGCAGCGTAGCTACCGGGGGGCAGACTGGCTACACCTTC
TRBV6-5	TRBJ2-3	TRBD2	.	CASSSLAGGPIDTQYF	TGTGCCAGCAGTTCCTTAGCGGGGGGGCCGATAGATACGCAGTATTTT
TRBV11-3	TRBJ1-1	.	.	CASSSGPSRRAFF	TGTGCCAGCAGCTCCGGGCCTAGCCGAAGGGCTTTCTTT
TRBV2	TRBJ1-1	.	.	CASSGEANTEAFF	TGTGCCAGCAGTGGAGAGGCAAACACTGAAGCTTTCTTT
TRBV6-5	TRBJ1-2	.	.	CASRIPGPQGYTF	TGTGCCAGCAGGATCCCAGGCCCCCAGGGCTACACCTTC
TRBV2	TRBJ1-5	.	.	CASKEGYSNQPQHF	TGTGCCAGCAAGGAGGGTTATAGCAATCAGCCCCAGCATTTT
TRBV19	TRBJ2-1	TRBD2	.	CASSIKAGNEQFF	TGTGCCAGTAGTATTAAAGCGGGAAACGAGCAGTTCTTC
TRBV28	TRBJ2-7	.	.	CASSAGSAQYEQYF	TGTGCCAGCAGTGCTGGGAGCGCCCAGTACGAGCAGTACTTC
TRBV4-1	TRBJ2-1	TRBD2	.	CASSQDPSGSYYNEQFF	TGCGCCAGCAGCCAAGATCCTAGCGGGTCCTACTACAATGAGCAGTTCTTC